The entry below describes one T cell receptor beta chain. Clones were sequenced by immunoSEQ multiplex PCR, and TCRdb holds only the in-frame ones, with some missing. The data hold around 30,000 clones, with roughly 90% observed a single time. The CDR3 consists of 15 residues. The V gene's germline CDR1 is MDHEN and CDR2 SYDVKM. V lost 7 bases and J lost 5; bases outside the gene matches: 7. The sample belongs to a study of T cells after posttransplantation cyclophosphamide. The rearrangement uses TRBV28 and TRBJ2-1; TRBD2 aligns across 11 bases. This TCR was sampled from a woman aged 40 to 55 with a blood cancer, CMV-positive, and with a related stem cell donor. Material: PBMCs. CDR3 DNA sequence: TGTGCCAGCACCTTACTAGCGGGGGCCAACAATGAGCAGTTCTTC. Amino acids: CASTLLAGANNEQFF.